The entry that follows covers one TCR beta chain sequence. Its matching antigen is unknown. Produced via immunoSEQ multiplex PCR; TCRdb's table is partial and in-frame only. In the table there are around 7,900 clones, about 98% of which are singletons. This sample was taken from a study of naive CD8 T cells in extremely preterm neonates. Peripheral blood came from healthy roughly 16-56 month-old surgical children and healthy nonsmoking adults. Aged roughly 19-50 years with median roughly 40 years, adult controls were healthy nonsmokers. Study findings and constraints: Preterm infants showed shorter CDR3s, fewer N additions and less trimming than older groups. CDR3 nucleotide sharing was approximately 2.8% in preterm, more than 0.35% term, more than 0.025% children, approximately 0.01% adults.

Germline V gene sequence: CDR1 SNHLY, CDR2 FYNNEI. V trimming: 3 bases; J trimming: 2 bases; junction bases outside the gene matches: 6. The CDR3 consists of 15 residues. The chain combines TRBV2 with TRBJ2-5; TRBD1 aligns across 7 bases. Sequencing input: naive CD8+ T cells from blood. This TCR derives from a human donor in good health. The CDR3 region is CASSDKRDRQETQYF. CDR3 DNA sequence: TGTGCCAGCAGTGATAAAAGGGACAGACAAGAGACCCAGTACTTC.